These 18 T cell receptor beta chains share one sample of origin, sequenced in a study of T cells expressing NK-cell markers. TCRdb derives one entry per CDR3 protein from the 5' RACE reads, leaving out DNA. The sample holds roughly 170,000 distinct CDR3 sequences. Sequenced sample: blood T cells: a sorted CD56 or NKG2C T cell subset, CD4+ or CD8+ T cells, or bulk PBMC T cells (not recorded which). The source is a woman between 18 and 69 years old in good health.

This chain connects TRBV20-1 to TRBJ1-4; TCRdb designates TRBD1, a call that cannot be tested without DNA. The CDR3 is 14 amino acids. Germline assignment: CDR1 DFQATT and CDR2 SNEGSKA (reference sequence). CDR3 region: CSAREGQANEKLFF.

The rearrangement joins TRBV20-1 to TRBJ1-5; absent DNA, TCRdb's TRBD1 call cannot be checked. This CDR3 has 13 residues. CDR1 DFQATT and CDR2 SNEGSKA come from the germline V gene (reference sequence). The CDR3 is CSAGQRGNQPQHF.

V is TRBV9 and J is TRBJ2-1; without DNA, the TCRdb call of TRBD1 cannot be checked. The CDR3 loop spans 15 amino acids. Germline V CDR1 and CDR2: SGDLS, YYNGEE. The CDR3 sequence: CASSVGGRRDNEQFF.

The V and J genes are TRBV5-4 and TRBJ2-7; the D call of TRBD1 rests on TCRdb alone, since no DNA is present to check it. CDR1 and CDR2 from the germline V gene are SGHNT and YYREEE (reference sequence). The CDR3 totals 14 residues. CDR3: CASSLVGDPYEQYF.

The chain couples TRBV12-3 or TRBV12-4 to TRBJ1-3; TCRdb selects TRBD1, and the lack of DNA leaves this call unchecked. The CDR3 totals 14 residues. CDR3 in amino acids: CASRTGVSGNTIYF.

This sequence joins TRBV5-1 and TRBJ2-2. Per germline, CDR1 SGHRS and CDR2 YFSETQ. The CDR3 covers 14 residues. The CDR3: CASSLRGNTGELFF. Supplemented by reference TRBV5-1 and TRBJ2-2, the full variable domain reads KAGVTQTPRYLIKTRGQQVTLSCSPISGHRSVSWYQQTPGQGLQFLFEYFSETQRNKGNFPGRFSGRQFSNSRSEMNVSTLELGDSALYLCASSLRGNTGELFFGEGSRLTVL.

The V call is TRBV6-1, the J call TRBJ2-7; TCRdb reports TRBD1, a call that lacks DNA to check it against. CDR1 and CDR2 from the germline V gene are MNHNS and SASEGT. This CDR3 has 14 residues. The CDR3: CASSLRDRGDEQYF.

The chain joins TRBV7-3 to TRBJ1-6. The CDR3 has 16 residues. Germline CDR1 and CDR2: SGHTA and FQGTGA. Here the CDR3 reads CASSLEGSSYNSPLHF.

The chain joins TRBV24-1 to TRBJ2-1; TCRdb indicates TRBD1, and absent DNA this call remains unverified. This CDR3 contains 14 residues. CDR1 is KGHDR, CDR2 SFDVKD, per germline. The CDR3 here is CATGGGGGGNEQFF.

V usage is TRBV5-1 and J usage is TRBJ1-1; TCRdb's D gene call, TRBD1, goes unchecked for lack of DNA. This CDR3 is 15 amino acids long. Looked up from germline, CDR1 is SGHRS and CDR2 is YFSETQ. CDR3 amino acids: CASSLGSGVGAEAFF.

V gene TRBV5-1 combines with J gene TRBJ2-1; the D call from TCRdb, TRBD2, cannot be confirmed without DNA. CDR1 and CDR2 from the germline V gene are SGHRS and YFSETQ. The CDR3 is 17 residues long. The CDR3 reads CASGPGSGSSSYNEQFF.

The V and J genes are TRBV11-2 and TRBJ2-3; TCRdb designates TRBD2, a call that cannot be tested without DNA. Germline values: CDR1 SGHAT, CDR2 FQNNGV. This CDR3 region has 15 residues. The CDR3: CASSPTSGKTDTQYF. Full variable domain (missing parts from reference TRBV11-2 and TRBJ2-3): EAGVAQSPRYKIIEKRQSVAFWCNPISGHATLYWYQQILGQGPKLLIQFQNNGVVDDSQLPKDRFSAERLKGVDSTLKIQPAKLEDSAVYLCASSPTSGKTDTQYFGPGTRLTVL.

The V gene is TRBV4-1, the J gene TRBJ2-3; the TCRdb call, TRBD1, lacks DNA for checking. The germline V gene encodes CDR1 MGHRA and CDR2 YSYEKL. The CDR3 has 18 amino acids. The CDR3 protein is CASSQDRWGQGDTDTQYF.

This sequence joins TRBV20-1 and TRBJ2-7. The CDR3 extends over 12 amino acids. The germline V gene encodes CDR1 DFQATT and CDR2 SNEGSKA (reference sequence). CDR3 loop: CSARNPSYEQYF.

This chain joins TRBV18 and TRBJ2-2; the D call from TCRdb, TRBD1, cannot be confirmed without DNA. The germline V gene encodes CDR1 KGHSH and CDR2 LQKENI. The CDR3 contains 18 residues. The chain's CDR3 is CASSPLTGTGGAPGELFF.

This rearrangement joins TRBV6-5 to TRBJ1-1; as DNA is missing, the TRBD1 call by TCRdb cannot be tested. Per germline, CDR1 MNHEY and CDR2 SVGAGI. The length of the CDR3 is 17 residues. The CDR3: CASSYSTGGFNFAEAFF.

The genes are TRBV12-3 or TRBV12-4 and TRBJ2-2; the D gene TCRdb calls, TRBD1, cannot be checked with no DNA. The CDR3 runs to 15 residues. CDR3 in amino acids: CASSFGDRVPGELFF.

V is TRBV12-3 or TRBV12-4 and J is TRBJ2-5; the D gene TCRdb calls, TRBD2, cannot be checked with no DNA. CDR3 length equals 14 residues. The CDR3 sequence: CASSRGGGKQTQYF.